Described below is a single TCR beta chain sequence and its context. Its specificity is unknown. The authors ran a second PCR of about 6 to 12 cycles using a sample-barcoded 5' primer and a J-beta primer mix. MiXCR, applied by TCRdb to the 5' RACE reads, yields one record per CDR3 protein. Of under 2,000,000 distinct CDR3 sequences listed, about 50% are singletons. This sample is part of a study of blood T cells in healthy people across ages. This CDR3 is 11 amino acids long. Trimming shortened V by 7 bases and J by 4 bases, and 10 bases separated the two germline ends. Germline V gene lookup returns CDR1 SQVTM and CDR2 ANQGSEA. Notes on the study in general: Unsorted PBMCs blocked a conclusive comparison of naive and antigen-experienced cells.

Sequenced sample: blood. The genes are TRBV29-1 and TRBJ1-2; D might be TRBD1 (5 bases). This receptor was taken from a woman aged 40 to 50 in good health. CDR3 in amino acids: CSGGDGYGYTF. DNA of the CDR3: TGCAGCGGGGGGGACGGCTATGGCTACACCTTC.